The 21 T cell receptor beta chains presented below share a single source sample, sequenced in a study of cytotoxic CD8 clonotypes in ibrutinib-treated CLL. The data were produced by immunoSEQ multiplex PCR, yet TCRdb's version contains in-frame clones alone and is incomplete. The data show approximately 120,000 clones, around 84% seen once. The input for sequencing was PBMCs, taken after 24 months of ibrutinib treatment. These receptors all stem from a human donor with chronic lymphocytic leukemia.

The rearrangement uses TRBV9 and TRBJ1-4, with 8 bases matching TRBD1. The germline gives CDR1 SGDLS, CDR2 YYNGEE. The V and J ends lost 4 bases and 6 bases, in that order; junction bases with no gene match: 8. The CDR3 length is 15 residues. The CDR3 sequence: CASSPGQVYDEKLFF. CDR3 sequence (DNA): TGTGCCAGCAGCCCGGGACAGGTTTACGATGAAAAACTGTTTTTT.

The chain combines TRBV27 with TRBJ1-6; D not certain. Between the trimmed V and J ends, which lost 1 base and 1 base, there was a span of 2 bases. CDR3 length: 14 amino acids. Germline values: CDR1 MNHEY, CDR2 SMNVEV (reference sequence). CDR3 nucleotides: TGTGCCAGCAGTTTATTGTCCTATAATTCACCCCTCCACTTT. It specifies CASSLLSYNSPLHF.

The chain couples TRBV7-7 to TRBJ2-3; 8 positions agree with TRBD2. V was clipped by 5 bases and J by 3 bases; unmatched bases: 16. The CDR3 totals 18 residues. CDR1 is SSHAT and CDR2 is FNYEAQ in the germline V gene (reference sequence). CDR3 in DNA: TGTGCCAGCAGCGCCAGTCCCGGTAGCGGGGATGGTACAGATACGCAGTATTTT. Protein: CASSASPGSGDGTDTQYF.

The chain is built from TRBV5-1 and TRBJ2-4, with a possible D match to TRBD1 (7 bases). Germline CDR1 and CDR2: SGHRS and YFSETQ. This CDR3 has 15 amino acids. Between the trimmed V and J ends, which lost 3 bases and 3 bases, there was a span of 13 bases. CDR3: CASSSIQGGKNIQYF. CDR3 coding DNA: TGCGCCAGCAGCTCAATCCAGGGGGGCAAAAACATTCAGTACTTC. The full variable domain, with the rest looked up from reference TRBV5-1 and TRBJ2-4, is KAGVTQTPRYLIKTRGQQVTLSCSPISGHRSVSWYQQTPGQGLQFLFEYFSETQRNKGNFPGRFSGRQFSNSRSEMNVSTLELGDSALYLCASSSIQGGKNIQYFGAGTRLSVL.

The CDR3 loop is CASSQTPLLAGGTNTGELFF. The CDR3 DNA reads as TGCGCCAGCAGCCAAACCCCTCTACTAGCGGGGGGGACAAACACCGGGGAGCTGTTTTTT. The chain recombines TRBV4-3 with TRBJ2-2; 13 bases match TRBD2. The CDR3 is 20 residues long. Trimming took 2 bases from V and 2 from J; bases not matched to a gene: 11. Germline CDR1 and CDR2: LGHNA and YSLEER.

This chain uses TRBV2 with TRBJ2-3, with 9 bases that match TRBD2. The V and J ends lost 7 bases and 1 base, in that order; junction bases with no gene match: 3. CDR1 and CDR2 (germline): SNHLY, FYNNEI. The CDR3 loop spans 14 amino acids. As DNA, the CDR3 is TGTGCCAGCATCCCTAGCGGGGGCACAGATACGCAGTATTTT. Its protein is CASIPSGGTDTQYF.

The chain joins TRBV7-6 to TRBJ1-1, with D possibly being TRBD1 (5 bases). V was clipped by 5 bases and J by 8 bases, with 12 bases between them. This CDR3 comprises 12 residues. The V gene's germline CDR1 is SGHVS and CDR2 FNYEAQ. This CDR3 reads CASSPGGVEAFF. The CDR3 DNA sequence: TGTGCCAGCAGCCCGGGGGGGGTGGAAGCTTTCTTT.

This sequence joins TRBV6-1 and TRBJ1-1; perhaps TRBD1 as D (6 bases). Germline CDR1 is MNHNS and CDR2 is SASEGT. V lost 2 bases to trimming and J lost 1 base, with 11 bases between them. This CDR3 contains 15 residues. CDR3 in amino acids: CASSELNRANTEAFF. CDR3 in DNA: TGTGCCAGCAGTGAACTTAACAGGGCGAACACTGAAGCTTTCTTT.

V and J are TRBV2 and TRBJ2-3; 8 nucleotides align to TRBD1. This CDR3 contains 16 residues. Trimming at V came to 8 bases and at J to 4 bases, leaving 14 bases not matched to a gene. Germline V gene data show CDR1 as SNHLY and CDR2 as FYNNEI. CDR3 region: CASGARDRYSADTQYF. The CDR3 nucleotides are TGTGCCAGCGGAGCTCGGGACAGGTATTCCGCAGATACGCAGTATTTT.

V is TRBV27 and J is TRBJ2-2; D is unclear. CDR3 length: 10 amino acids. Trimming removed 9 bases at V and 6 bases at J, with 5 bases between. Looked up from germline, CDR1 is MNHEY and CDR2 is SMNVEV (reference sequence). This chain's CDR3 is CARTSGELFF. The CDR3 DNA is TGTGCCAGAACGTCCGGGGAGCTGTTTTTT.

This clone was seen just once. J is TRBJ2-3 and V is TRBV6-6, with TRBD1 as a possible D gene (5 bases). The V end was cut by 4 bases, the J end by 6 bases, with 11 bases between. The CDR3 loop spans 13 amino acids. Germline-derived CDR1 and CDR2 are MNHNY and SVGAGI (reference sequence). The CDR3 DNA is TGTGCCAGCAGTTCTACAGGCGCGGATACGCAGTATTTT. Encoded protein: CASSSTGADTQYF.

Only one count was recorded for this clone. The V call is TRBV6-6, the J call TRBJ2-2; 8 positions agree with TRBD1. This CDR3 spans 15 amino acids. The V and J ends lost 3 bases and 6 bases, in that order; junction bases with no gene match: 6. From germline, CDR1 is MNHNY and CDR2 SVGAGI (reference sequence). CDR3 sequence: CASSYDRGYPGELFF. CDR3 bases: TGTGCCAGCAGTTATGACAGGGGTTACCCCGGGGAGCTGTTTTTT.

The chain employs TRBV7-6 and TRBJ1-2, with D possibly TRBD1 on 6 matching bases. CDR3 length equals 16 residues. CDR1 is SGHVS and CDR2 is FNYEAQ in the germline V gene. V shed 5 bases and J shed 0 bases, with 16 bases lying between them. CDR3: CASSPGQHNTNYGYTF. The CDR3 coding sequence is TGTGCCAGCAGCCCAGGACAGCACAATACTAACTATGGCTACACCTTC. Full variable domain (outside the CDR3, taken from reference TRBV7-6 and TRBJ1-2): GAGVSQSPRYKVTKRGQDVALRCDPISGHVSLYWYRQALGQGPEFLTYFNYEAQQDKSGLPNDRFSAERPEGSISTLTIQRTEQRDSAMYRCASSPGQHNTNYGYTFGSGTRLTVV.

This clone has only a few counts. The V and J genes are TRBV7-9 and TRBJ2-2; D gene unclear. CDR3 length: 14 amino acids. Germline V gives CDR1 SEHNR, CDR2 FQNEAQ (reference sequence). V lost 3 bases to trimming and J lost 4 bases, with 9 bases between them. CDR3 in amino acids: CASSLEAFTGELFF. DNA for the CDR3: TGTGCCAGCAGCTTGGAAGCCTTCACCGGGGAGCTGTTTTTT.

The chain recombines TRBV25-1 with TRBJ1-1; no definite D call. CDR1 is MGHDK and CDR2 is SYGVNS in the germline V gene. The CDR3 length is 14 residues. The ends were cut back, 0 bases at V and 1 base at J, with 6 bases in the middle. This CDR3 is CASSEYTENTEAFF. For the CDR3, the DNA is TGTGCCAGCAGTGAATACACAGAGAACACTGAAGCTTTCTTT.

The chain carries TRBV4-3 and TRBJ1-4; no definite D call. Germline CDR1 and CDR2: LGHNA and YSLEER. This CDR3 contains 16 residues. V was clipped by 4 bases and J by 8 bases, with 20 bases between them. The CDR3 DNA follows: TGCGCCAGCAGCCTTGACGTAACGGGGAATTGGGAAAAACTGTTTTTT. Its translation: CASSLDVTGNWEKLFF.

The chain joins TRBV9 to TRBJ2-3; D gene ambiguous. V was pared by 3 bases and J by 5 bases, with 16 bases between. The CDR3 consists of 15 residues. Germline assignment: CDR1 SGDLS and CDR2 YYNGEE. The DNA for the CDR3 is TGTGCCAGCAGCGACGACCCGATGTGGGTAGATACGCAGTATTTT. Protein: CASSDDPMWVDTQYF.

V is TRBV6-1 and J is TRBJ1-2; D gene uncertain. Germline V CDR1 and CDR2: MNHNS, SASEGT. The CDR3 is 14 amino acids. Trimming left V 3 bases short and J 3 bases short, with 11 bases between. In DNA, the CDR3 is TGTGCCAGCAGTGATCGGGGTTTGGACTATGGCTACACCTTC. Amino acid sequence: CASSDRGLDYGYTF.

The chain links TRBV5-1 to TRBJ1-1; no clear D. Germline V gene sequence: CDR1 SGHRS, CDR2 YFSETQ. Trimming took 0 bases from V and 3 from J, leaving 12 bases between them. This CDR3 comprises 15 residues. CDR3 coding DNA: TGCGCCAGCAGCTTGGCCGTGGGTCGTGACACTGAAGCTTTCTTT. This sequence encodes CASSLAVGRDTEAFF. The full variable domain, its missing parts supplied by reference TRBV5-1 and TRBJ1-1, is KAGVTQTPRYLIKTRGQQVTLSCSPISGHRSVSWYQQTPGQGLQFLFEYFSETQRNKGNFPGRFSGRQFSNSRSEMNVSTLELGDSALYLCASSLAVGRDTEAFFGQGTRLTVV.

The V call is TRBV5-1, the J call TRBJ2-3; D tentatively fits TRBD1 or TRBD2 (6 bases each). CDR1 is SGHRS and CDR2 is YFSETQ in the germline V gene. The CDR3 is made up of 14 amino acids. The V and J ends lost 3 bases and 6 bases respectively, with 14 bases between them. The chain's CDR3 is CASSSPGAEDTQYF. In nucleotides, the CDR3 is TGCGCCAGCAGCTCCCCGGGGGCTGAGGATACGCAGTATTTT.

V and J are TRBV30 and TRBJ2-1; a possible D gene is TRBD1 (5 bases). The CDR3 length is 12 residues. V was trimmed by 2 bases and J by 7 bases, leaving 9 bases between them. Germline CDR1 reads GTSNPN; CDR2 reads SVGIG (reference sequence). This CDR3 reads CAWSNKGNEQFF. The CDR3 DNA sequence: TGTGCCTGGAGTAATAAGGGGAATGAGCAGTTCTTC.